The 5 T cell receptor beta chains below come from one sample, sequenced in a study of CD8 T cells in Susac syndrome. RNA was extracted with the RNeasy kit, and a quantity of roughly 0.5 to 1 ug was reverse transcribed using random hexamers. TCRdb re-derived calls from the immunoSEQ multiplex PCR reads in MiXCR, one entry per CDR3 protein. The table has about 20,000 distinct CDR3 sequences, 85% to 95% seen once. Sequenced input: CD8+ T cells from PBMCs. The receptors originated from a human donor in good health.

This clonotype was picked up a small number of times. The chain carries TRBV5-6 and TRBJ2-5; D not certain. CDR1 is SGHDT and CDR2 is YYEEEE in the germline V gene. V dropped 3 bases and J dropped 4 bases, with 13 bases sitting between them. CDR3 size: 14 residues. The CDR3 region has the DNA TGTGCCAGCAGCTCTGCTATCAGGACAGAGACCCAGTACTTC. Its protein is CASSSAIRTETQYF.

The gene calls are TRBV12-3 or TRBV12-4 and TRBJ1-4; 7 nucleotides align to TRBD1. The trim removed 5 bases at V and 7 bases at J, leaving 7 bases unmatched. The CDR3 is 14 amino acids. The CDR3 sequence: CASSAVGQIEKLFF. The CDR3 DNA reads TGTGCCAGCAGTGCGGTGGGACAGATTGAAAAACTGTTTTTT.

This rearrangement joins TRBV12-3 or TRBV12-4 to TRBJ2-1; 8 bases map to TRBD1. The CDR3 sequence is 13 residues long. The junction had 6 bases not matched to a gene; V was cut back by 6 bases and J by 8 bases. The CDR3: CASSRTGNDEQFF. The CDR3, as DNA: TGTGCCAGCAGCCGGACAGGGAACGATGAGCAGTTCTTC.

The chain carries TRBV27 and TRBJ2-2, with a tentative D call TRBD2 (6 bases). In germline, CDR1 is MNHEY, CDR2 SMNVEV (reference sequence). V shed 5 bases and J shed 1 base, with 8 bases lying between them. The CDR3 extends over 14 amino acids. The CDR3 protein is CASSPGVNTGELFF. In DNA form, the CDR3 reads TGTGCCAGCAGTCCGGGGGTGAACACCGGGGAGCTGTTTTTT.

The rearrangement uses TRBV20-1 and TRBJ2-7; weak D call: TRBD1 (5 bases). Germline V gives CDR1 DFQATT, CDR2 SNEGSKA (reference sequence). This CDR3 region has 12 residues. The V end was cut by 0 bases, the J end by 2 bases, with 5 bases between. CDR3 in DNA: TGCAGTGCTAGAGAGGACACCTACGAGCAGTACTTC. Translated, it gives CSAREDTYEQYF.